What follows are 14 T cell receptor beta chains derived from one specimen sequenced in a study of T-cell memory formation after mild COVID-19. TCRdb ran MiXCR on the 5' RACE reads and lists one entry per CDR3 protein. The table records about 170,000 distinct CDR3 sequences, 10% to 15% of them present only once. Sequenced input: PBMCs or a T cell subset sorted from them (not recorded which). The receptors here all came from a young man who had mild COVID-19 (a few samples of this study predate the infection). Cell type and time point are not known.

This clonotype was recorded a few times. The V gene is TRBV4-3, the J gene TRBJ1-2; TRBD1 is a possible D gene (5 bases). The length of the CDR3 is 14 residues. Germline CDR1 is LGHNA and CDR2 is YSLEER. Trimming took off 2 bases at V and 8 bases at J, with 15 bases between the two ends. The CDR3 spells CASSQPGTARGYTF. As DNA, the CDR3 is TGCGCCAGCAGCCAACCCGGGACCGCGAGAGGCTACACCTTC.

The table lists this clonotype with a few counts. The J gene is TRBJ2-3, the V gene TRBV24-1; D ambiguous. V was clipped by 4 bases and J by 1 base, with 17 bases between them. The V gene's germline CDR1 is KGHDR and CDR2 SFDVKD. The CDR3 totals 17 residues. CDR3: CATSDSRGKPGTDTQYF. The CDR3 coding sequence is TGTGCCACCAGTGACTCCCGCGGTAAACCGGGCACAGATACGCAGTATTTT.

The chain combines TRBV12-3 or TRBV12-4 with TRBJ1-5; no clear D gene. The CDR3 has 17 amino acids. Trimming cost V 1 base and J 6 bases, with 19 bases left between them. Here the CDR3 reads CASSLVGRQEYSQPQHF. For the CDR3, the DNA is TGTGCCAGCAGTTTAGTCGGTCGGCAGGAGTATAGTCAGCCCCAGCATTTT.

V gene TRBV6-5 combines with J gene TRBJ1-2; D call uncertain. This CDR3 has 14 amino acids. Looked up from germline, CDR1 is MNHEY and CDR2 is SVGAGI. Trimming took off 1 base at V and 0 bases at J, with 6 bases between the two ends. The CDR3, as DNA: TGTGCCAGCAGTTACTGGGGTGCTAACTATGGCTACACCTTC. This encodes CASSYWGANYGYTF.

The rearrangement links TRBV23-1 to TRBJ2-7; tentatively, D is TRBD1 (6 bases). TRBV23-1 is known as an ORF, though its function is uncertain. Trimming pared 0 bases from V and 0 bases from J, leaving 12 bases between. The CDR3 is 16 amino acids. CDR3 in amino acids: CASSQSSGDISYEQYV. DNA for the CDR3: TGCGCCAGCAGTCAATCATCAGGGGATATCTCCTACGAGCAGTACGTC.

This clonotype was seen only a few times. This chain joins TRBV11-2 and TRBJ2-7; D is unresolved. The CDR3 loop spans 14 amino acids. Per the germline V gene, CDR1 is SGHAT and CDR2 is FQNNGV. V shed 1 base and J shed 1 base, with 8 bases lying between them. DNA for the CDR3: TGTGCCAGCAGCTTAGTTGGCAGGTCCTACGAGCAGTACTTC. Translated: CASSLVGRSYEQYF.

The V and J genes are TRBV12-5 and TRBJ2-3; maybe TRBD1 (7 bases). The CDR3 has 15 amino acids. V lost 3 bases to trimming and J lost 0 bases, with 10 bases between them. The germline gives CDR1 LGHNT, CDR2 FRNRAP. The CDR3 nucleotides are TGTGCTAGTGGTTTACAGGGGACTAGCACAGATACGCAGTATTTT. Translation: CASGLQGTSTDTQYF. The whole variable domain, remainder taken from reference TRBV12-5 and TRBJ2-3, is DARVTQTPRHKVTEMGQEVTMRCQPILGHNTVFWYRQTMMQGLELLAYFRNRAPLDDSGMPKDRFSAEMPDATLATLKIQPSEPRDSAVYFCASGLQGTSTDTQYFGPGTRLTVL.

In its sample, this clonotype was seen many times. This chain links TRBV7-9 with TRBJ2-1; maybe TRBD1 (6 bases). The CDR3 length is 16 residues. Germline CDR1 reads SEHNR; CDR2 reads FQNEAQ (reference sequence). Between the trimmed V and J ends, which lost 4 bases and 2 bases, there was a span of 15 bases. In DNA form, the CDR3 reads TGTGCCAGCAGCTCCAGACAGGCTGGGACCTACAATGAGCAGTTCTTC. Amino acid sequence: CASSSRQAGTYNEQFF.

The chain is built from TRBV12-3 or TRBV12-4 and TRBJ2-3; tentatively, D is TRBD2 (6 bases). This CDR3 is built from 15 residues. Trimming stripped 6 bases from V and 1 base from J, with 14 bases between. CDR3 sequence: CASRLGAGRTDTQYF. The CDR3 nucleotides read TGTGCCAGCAGGTTGGGAGCGGGCCGCACAGATACGCAGTATTTT.

This clonotype was seen a handful of times. The chain uses TRBV5-4 and TRBJ1-2; the match to TRBD1 covers 8 bases. The CDR3 contains 13 residues. V shed 4 bases, J shed 5 bases, and the junction held 4 bases outside the gene matches. Germline V gene sequence: CDR1 SGHNT, CDR2 YYREEE (reference sequence). The CDR3 protein is CASSPGQEYGYTF. The CDR3 DNA follows: TGTGCCAGCAGCCCGGGACAGGAGTATGGCTACACCTTC.

This clonotype was counted only a few times. The gene calls are TRBV7-2 and TRBJ1-5; maybe TRBD1 (5 bases). Germline CDR1 SGHTA, CDR2 FQGNSA. This CDR3 contains 13 residues. V was pared by 3 bases and J by 5 bases, with 8 bases between. This chain's CDR3 is CASSFRADQPQHF. The CDR3 DNA reads as TGTGCCAGCAGCTTCAGGGCCGATCAGCCCCAGCATTTT.

The chain carries TRBV5-1 and TRBJ2-3; the D is unclear. The germline gives CDR1 SGHRS, CDR2 YFSETQ. CDR3 length: 15 amino acids. With 0 bases removed from V and 4 bases from J, the gap between germline ends came to 12 bases. The CDR3 bases are TGCGCCAGCAGCTTGGTACCTGGTGGGGCAGATACGCAGTATTTT. This sequence encodes CASSLVPGGADTQYF.

The sample holds a few counts of this clonotype. V usage is TRBV11-2 and J usage is TRBJ1-1; no firm D call. V gave up 1 base and J gave up 6 bases, with 15 bases separating them. The germline V gene has CDR1 SGHAT and CDR2 FQNNGV. The CDR3 has 15 residues. CDR3: CASSLGARSVAEAFF. CDR3 nucleotide sequence: TGTGCCAGCAGCTTAGGCGCGCGGTCAGTCGCTGAAGCTTTCTTT.

The chain has TRBV19 and TRBJ1-2; 7 bases are shared with TRBD1. Per the germline V gene, CDR1 is LNHDA and CDR2 is SQIVND (reference sequence). The CDR3 contains 16 residues. The V segment lost 6 bases and the J segment 4 bases; nucleotides outside the gene matches: 14. In nucleotides, the CDR3 is TGTGCCAGTAGCCTAACAAGAGGCCGGGACAGCTATGGCTACACCTTC. This codes for CASSLTRGRDSYGYTF.